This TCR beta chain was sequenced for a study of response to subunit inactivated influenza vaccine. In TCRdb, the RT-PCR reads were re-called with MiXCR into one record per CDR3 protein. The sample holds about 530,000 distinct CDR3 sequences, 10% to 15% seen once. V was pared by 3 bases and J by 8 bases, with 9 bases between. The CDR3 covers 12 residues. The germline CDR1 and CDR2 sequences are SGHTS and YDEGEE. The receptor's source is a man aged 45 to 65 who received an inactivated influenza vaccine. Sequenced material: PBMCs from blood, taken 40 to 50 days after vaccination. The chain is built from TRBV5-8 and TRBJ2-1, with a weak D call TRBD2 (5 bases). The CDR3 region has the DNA TGTGCCAGCAGCTGGAGGCGCGATGAGCAGTTCTTC. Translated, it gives CASSWRRDEQFF.